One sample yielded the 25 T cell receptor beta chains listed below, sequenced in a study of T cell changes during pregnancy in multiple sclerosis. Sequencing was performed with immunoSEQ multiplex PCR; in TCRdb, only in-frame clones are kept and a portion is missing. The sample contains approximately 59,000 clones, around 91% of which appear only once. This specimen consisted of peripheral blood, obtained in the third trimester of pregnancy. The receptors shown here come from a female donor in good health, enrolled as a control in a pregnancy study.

CDR3 protein: CASSLEVGGTEAFF. The CDR3 region has the DNA TGTGCCAGCAGCTTGGAGGTGGGGGGCACTGAAGCTTTCTTT. This chain joins TRBV7-8 and TRBJ1-1; possible D gene TRBD1, 5 bases. The length of the CDR3 is 14 residues. With 3 bases removed from V and 4 bases from J, the gap between germline ends came to 12 bases. CDR1 is SGHVS and CDR2 is FQNEAQ in the germline V gene.

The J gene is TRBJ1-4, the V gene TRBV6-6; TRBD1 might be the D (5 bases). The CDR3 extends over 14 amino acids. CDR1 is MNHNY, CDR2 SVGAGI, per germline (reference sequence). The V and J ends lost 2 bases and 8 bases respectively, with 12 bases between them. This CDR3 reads CASSYAGRGEKLFF. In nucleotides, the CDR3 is TGTGCCAGCAGTTACGCAGGGCGGGGGGAAAAACTGTTTTTT.

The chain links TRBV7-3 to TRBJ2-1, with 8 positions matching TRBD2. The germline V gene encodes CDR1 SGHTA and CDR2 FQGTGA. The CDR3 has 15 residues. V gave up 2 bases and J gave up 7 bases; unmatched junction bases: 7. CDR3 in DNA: TGTGCCAGCAGCTTAGGTAGCGGGATAGGGAATGAGCAGTTCTTC. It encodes CASSLGSGIGNEQFF.

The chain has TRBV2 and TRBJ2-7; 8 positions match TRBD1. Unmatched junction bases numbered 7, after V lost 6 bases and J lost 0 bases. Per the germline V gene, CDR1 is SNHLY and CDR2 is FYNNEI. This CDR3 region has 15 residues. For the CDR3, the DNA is TGTGCCAGCAGCCAAGCTGGACAGGGCTCCTACGAGCAGTACTTC. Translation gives CASSQAGQGSYEQYF.

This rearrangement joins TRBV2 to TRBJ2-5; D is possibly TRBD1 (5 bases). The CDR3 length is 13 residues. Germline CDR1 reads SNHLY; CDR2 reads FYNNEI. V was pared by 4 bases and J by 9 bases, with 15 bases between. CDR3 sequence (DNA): TGTGCCAGCAGTGCCTCTGGGGCTCCATCCCAGTACTTC. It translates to CASSASGAPSQYF.

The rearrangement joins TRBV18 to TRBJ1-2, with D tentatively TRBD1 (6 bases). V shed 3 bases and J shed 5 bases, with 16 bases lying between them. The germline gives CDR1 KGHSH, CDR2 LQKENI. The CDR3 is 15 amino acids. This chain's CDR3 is CASSPLQGLGYGYTF. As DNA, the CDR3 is TGTGCCAGCTCACCCTTACAGGGCTTAGGGTATGGCTACACCTTC.

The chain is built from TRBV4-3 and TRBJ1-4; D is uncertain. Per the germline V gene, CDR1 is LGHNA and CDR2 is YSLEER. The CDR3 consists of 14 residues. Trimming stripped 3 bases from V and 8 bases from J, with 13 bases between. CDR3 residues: CASSHTTGREKLFF. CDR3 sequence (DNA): TGCGCCAGCAGCCACACAACGGGGAGGGAAAAACTGTTTTTT.

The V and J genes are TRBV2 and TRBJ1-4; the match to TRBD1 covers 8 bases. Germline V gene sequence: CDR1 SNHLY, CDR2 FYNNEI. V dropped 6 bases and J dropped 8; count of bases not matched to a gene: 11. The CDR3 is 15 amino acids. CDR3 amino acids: CASRQTDREWEKLFF. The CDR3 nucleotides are TGTGCCAGCAGACAAACGGACAGGGAGTGGGAAAAACTGTTTTTT.

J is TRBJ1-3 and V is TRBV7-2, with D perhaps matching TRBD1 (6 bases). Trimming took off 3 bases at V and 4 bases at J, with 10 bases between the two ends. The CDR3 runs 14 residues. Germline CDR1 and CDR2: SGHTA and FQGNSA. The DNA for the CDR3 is TGTGCCAGCAGCTTCCAGGGGAGAGGAAACACCATATATTTT. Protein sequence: CASSFQGRGNTIYF.

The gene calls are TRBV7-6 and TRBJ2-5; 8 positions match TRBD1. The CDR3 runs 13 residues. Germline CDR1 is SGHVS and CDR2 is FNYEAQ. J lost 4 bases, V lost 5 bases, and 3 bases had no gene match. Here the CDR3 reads CASSRTGPETQYF. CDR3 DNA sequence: TGTGCCAGCAGCCGGACAGGGCCAGAGACCCAGTACTTC.

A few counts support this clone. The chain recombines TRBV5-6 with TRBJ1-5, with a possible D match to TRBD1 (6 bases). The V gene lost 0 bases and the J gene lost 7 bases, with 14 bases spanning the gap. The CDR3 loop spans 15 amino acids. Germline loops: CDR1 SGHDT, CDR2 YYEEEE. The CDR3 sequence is CASSLAGGGGQPQHF. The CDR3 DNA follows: TGTGCCAGCAGCTTGGCGGGGGGCGGGGGACAGCCCCAGCATTTT.

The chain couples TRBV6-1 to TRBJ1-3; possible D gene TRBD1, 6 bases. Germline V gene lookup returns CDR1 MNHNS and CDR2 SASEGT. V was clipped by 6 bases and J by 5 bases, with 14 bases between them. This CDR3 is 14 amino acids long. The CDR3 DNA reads TGTGCCAGCAGCGCCGAGGACAGAAGAAACACCATATATTTT. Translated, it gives CASSAEDRRNTIYF.

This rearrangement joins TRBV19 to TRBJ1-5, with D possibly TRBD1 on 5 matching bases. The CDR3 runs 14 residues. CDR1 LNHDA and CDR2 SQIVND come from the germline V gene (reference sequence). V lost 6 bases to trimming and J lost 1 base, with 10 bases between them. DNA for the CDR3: TGTGCCAGTAGCTGGTCAGGGAGCAATCAGCCCCAGCATTTT. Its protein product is CASSWSGSNQPQHF.

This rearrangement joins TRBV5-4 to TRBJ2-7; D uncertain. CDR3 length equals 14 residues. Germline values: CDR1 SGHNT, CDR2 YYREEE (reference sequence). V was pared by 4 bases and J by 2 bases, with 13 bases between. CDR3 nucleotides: TGTGCCAGCAGCAGCAATCAGGAAACCTACGAGCAGTACTTC. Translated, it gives CASSSNQETYEQYF.

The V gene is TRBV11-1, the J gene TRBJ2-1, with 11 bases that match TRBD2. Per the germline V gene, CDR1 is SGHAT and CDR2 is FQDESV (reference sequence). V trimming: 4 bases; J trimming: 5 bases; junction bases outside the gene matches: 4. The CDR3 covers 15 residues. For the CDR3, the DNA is TGTGCCAGCAGCTCTGGGACTAGCGGCGACAATGAGCAGTTCTTC. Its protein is CASSSGTSGDNEQFF.

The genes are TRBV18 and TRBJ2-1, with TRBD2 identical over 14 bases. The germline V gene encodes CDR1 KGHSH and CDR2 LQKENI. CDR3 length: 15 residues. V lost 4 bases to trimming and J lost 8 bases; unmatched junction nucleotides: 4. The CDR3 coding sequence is TGTGCCAGCTCACTGGGGACTAGCGGGGGCTATGAGCAGTTCTTC. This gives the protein CASSLGTSGGYEQFF.

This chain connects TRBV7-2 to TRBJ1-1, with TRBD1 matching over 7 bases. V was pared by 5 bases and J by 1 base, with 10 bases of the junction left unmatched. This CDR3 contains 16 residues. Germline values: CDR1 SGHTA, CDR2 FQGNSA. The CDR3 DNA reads TGTGCCAGCAGCATATCCGGGACAGAAAGGAACACTGAAGCTTTCTTT. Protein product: CASSISGTERNTEAFF.

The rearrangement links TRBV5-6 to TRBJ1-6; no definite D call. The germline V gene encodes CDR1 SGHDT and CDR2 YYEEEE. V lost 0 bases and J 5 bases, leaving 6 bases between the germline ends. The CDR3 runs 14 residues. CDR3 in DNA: TGTGCCAGCAGCTTGGCAGGAAATAATTCACCCCTCCACTTT. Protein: CASSLAGNNSPLHF.

The CDR3: CASSQKGQGQHNEQFF. The CDR3 DNA is TGTGCCAGCAGCCAAAAGGGACAGGGCCAGCACAATGAGCAGTTCTTC. This chain uses TRBV4-2 with TRBJ2-1; TRBD1 matches at 9 bases. This CDR3 is 16 amino acids long. V trimming: 2 bases; J trimming: 5 bases; junction bases outside the gene matches: 7. Germline V lookup: CDR1 LGHNA, CDR2 YNFKEQ.

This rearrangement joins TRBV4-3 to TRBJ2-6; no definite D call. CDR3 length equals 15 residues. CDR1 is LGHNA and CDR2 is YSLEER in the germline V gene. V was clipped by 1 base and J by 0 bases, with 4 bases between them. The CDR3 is CASSQGLSGANVLTF. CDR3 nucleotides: TGCGCCAGCAGCCAAGGACTCTCTGGGGCCAACGTCCTGACTTTC.

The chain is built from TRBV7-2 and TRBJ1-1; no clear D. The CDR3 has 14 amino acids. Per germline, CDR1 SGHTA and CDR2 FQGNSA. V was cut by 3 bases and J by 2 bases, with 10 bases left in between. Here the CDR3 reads CASSFQFHNTEAFF. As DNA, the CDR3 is TGTGCCAGCAGCTTTCAGTTCCATAACACTGAAGCTTTCTTT.

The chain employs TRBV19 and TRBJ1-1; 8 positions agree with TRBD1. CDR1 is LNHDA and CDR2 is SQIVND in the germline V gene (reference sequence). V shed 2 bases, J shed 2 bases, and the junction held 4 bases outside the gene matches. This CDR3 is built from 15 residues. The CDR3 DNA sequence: TGTGCCAGTAGTATACAGGGACAGGCAAACACTGAAGCTTTCTTT. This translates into CASSIQGQANTEAFF.

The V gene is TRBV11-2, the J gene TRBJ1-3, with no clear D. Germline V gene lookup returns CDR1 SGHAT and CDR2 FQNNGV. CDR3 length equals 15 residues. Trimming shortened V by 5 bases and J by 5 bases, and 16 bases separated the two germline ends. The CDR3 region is CASSRNSLARNTIYF. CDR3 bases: TGTGCCAGCAGCCGTAATAGCCTCGCCCGAAACACCATATATTTT. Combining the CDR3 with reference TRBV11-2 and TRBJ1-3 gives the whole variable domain EAGVAQSPRYKIIEKRQSVAFWCNPISGHATLYWYQQILGQGPKLLIQFQNNGVVDDSQLPKDRFSAERLKGVDSTLKIQPAKLEDSAVYLCASSRNSLARNTIYFGEGSWLTVV.

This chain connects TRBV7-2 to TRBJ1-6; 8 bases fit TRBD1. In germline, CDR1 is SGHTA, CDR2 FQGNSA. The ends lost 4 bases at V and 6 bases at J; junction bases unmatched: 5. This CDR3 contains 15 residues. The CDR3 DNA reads TGTGCCAGCAGCTGGACAGGGATGGGTAATTCACCCCTCCACTTT. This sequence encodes CASSWTGMGNSPLHF.

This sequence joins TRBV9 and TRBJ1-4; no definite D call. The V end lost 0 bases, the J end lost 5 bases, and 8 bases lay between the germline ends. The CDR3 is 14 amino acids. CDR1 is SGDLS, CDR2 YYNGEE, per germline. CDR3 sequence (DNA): TGTGCCAGCAGCGTAGACCAGAAAAATGAAAAACTGTTTTTT. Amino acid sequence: CASSVDQKNEKLFF.